What follows are 30 T cell receptor beta chains derived from one specimen sequenced in a study of Graves' ophthalmopathy and Graves' hyperthyroidism. The sequenced template was RNA, covering the TCR beta CDR3 region. The authors performed first-round RT-PCR with HTBI primers and then a second-round multiplex PCR. TCRdb used MiXCR to reprocess the multiplex PCR reads, holding one entry per CDR3 protein. Here the sample spans 200,000 to 300,000 distinct CDR3 sequences, 45% being singletons. Sequencing was carried out using peripheral blood. The receptors stem from an adult man with Graves' ophthalmopathy.

DNA for the CDR3: TGTGCCAGCAGCTCCCCGGGACTCAGGACCGGGGAGCTGTTTTTT. It translates to CASSSPGLRTGELFF. The chain links TRBV7-8 to TRBJ2-2; TRBD2 is a possible D gene (6 bases). CDR3 length: 15 residues. Trimming pared 4 bases from V and 5 bases from J, leaving 14 bases between. Germline CDR1 reads SGHVS; CDR2 reads FQNEAQ.

This clonotype came up many times. This chain connects TRBV11-2 to TRBJ1-2; D not certain. V shed 1 base and J shed 6 bases, with 6 bases lying between them. CDR3 size: 12 residues. The germline V gene encodes CDR1 SGHAT and CDR2 FQNNGV. CDR3: CASSLGRDGYTF. The CDR3 nucleotides are TGTGCCAGCAGCTTAGGAAGGGATGGCTACACCTTC.

The chain joins TRBV29-1 to TRBJ2-2; D ambiguous. The CDR3 runs 12 residues. V lost 5 bases to trimming and J lost 3 bases, with 7 bases between them. Germline CDR1 SQVTM, CDR2 ANQGSEA. Written as DNA, the CDR3 is TGCAGCGTTCTTAGAGACACCGGGGAGCTGTTTTTT. Translation gives CSVLRDTGELFF.

This clonotype was recorded at least ten times. CDR3 sequence reads: CATSDPDSQRGANVLTF. CDR3 DNA: TGTGCCACCAGTGATCCCGACTCTCAACGCGGGGCCAACGTCCTGACTTTC. The genes are TRBV24-1 and TRBJ2-6; D remains unclear. Trimming took off 3 bases at V and 4 bases at J, with 15 bases between the two ends. Germline V gene data show CDR1 as KGHDR and CDR2 as SFDVKD. The CDR3 totals 17 residues.

The CDR3 DNA follows: TGTGCCAGCAGAACAGGGCTCTGGGAGCCCCAGCATTTT. Its protein is CASRTGLWEPQHF. The rearrangement links TRBV6-6 to TRBJ1-5; D perhaps matches TRBD1 (6 bases). V dropped 6 bases and J dropped 8 bases, with 14 bases sitting between them. The CDR3 extends over 13 amino acids. Germline CDR1 is MNHNY and CDR2 is SVGAGI (reference sequence).

This clonotype was picked up a small number of times. The rearrangement links TRBV4-2 to TRBJ2-7, with D perhaps TRBD1 (6 bases). Deletions cut 3 bases from V and 2 bases from J, with 8 bases between. The CDR3 runs 13 residues. Germline assignment: CDR1 LGHNA and CDR2 YNFKEQ. DNA for the CDR3: TGTGCCAGCAGCCATGACAGGACCTACGAGCAGTACTTC. Translation gives CASSHDRTYEQYF.

This clonotype was counted a single time. V usage is TRBV12-3 or TRBV12-4 and J usage is TRBJ1-4; D unresolved. Trimming pared 6 bases from V and 2 bases from J, leaving 4 bases between. The CDR3 has 12 amino acids. The CDR3 loop reads CASRSTNEKLFF. DNA of the CDR3: TGTGCCAGCAGGTCGACTAATGAAAAACTGTTTTTT.

This clonotype was counted many times. V and J are TRBV29-1 and TRBJ1-5, with 8 bases that match TRBD1. Germline V gene data show CDR1 as SQVTM and CDR2 as ANQGSEA. CDR3 size: 13 residues. V shed 7 bases and J 5 bases; nucleotides not matched to a gene: 7. CDR3 bases: TGCAGCGCGTCCCAGGGGGCGGATCAGCCCCAGCATTTT. Translation gives CSASQGADQPQHF. The full variable domain, in which reference TRBV29-1 and TRBJ1-5 provide the parts outside the CDR3, is SAVISQKPSRDICQRGTSLTIQCQVDSQVTMMFWYRQQPGQSLTLIATANQGSEATYESGFVIDKFPISRPNLTFSTLTVSNMSPEDSSIYLCSASQGADQPQHFGDGTRLSIL.

This rearrangement joins TRBV2 to TRBJ1-4; D uncertain. The germline V and J ends were trimmed by 7 bases and 5 bases, with 14 bases remaining between them. Germline CDR1 reads SNHLY; CDR2 reads FYNNEI. There are 14 residues in the CDR3. The CDR3 is CASMRIGLNEKLFF. CDR3 in DNA: TGTGCCAGCATGAGGATAGGACTCAATGAAAAACTGTTTTTT.

This clonotype was recorded once. The V and J genes are TRBV2 and TRBJ1-1, with no clear D. Germline CDR1 and CDR2: SNHLY and FYNNEI. The CDR3 extends over 15 amino acids. V was shortened by 5 bases and J by 0 bases, with 13 bases between the two germline ends. Here the CDR3 DNA reads TGTGCCAGCAGTTTTTCAGGAGGGATGAACACTGAAGCTTTCTTT. Its translation is CASSFSGGMNTEAFF.

A word on this clonotype: One junction end disagrees with the germline gene, perhaps due to a read error. The chain carries TRBV11-2 and TRBJ1-5; the D gene is possibly TRBD1 (5 bases). Germline V gene sequence: CDR1 SGHAT, CDR2 FQNNGV. CDR3 length equals 15 residues. The CDR3 nucleotides are TGCGCCAGCAGCCAAGGGGAGTCGGATTATCAGCCCCAGCATTTT. This translates into CASSQGESDYQPQHF.

This clonotype was seen a few times. This rearrangement joins TRBV7-6 to TRBJ1-4; the D gene is possibly TRBD1 (6 bases). The V gene lost 5 bases and the J gene lost 6 bases, with 16 bases spanning the gap. CDR1 is SGHVS, CDR2 FNYEAQ, per germline. The CDR3 contains 15 residues. The CDR3 coding sequence is TGTGCCAGCAGCAAATACAGGGCGGGTGATGAAAAACTGTTTTTT. This encodes CASSKYRAGDEKLFF.

The gene calls are TRBV10-2 and TRBJ1-6; unclear D gene. The CDR3 loop spans 14 amino acids. The germline V gene has CDR1 WSHSY and CDR2 SAAADI. V shed 5 bases and J shed 9 bases, with 14 bases lying between them. For the CDR3, the DNA is TGCGCCAGCAGTTACCGAGGGATGGGTTCACCCCTCCACTTT. Protein: CASSYRGMGSPLHF.

The CDR3 loop is CATTGTGNQPQHF. CDR3 sequence (DNA): TGTGCCACCACCGGGACAGGGAATCAGCCCCAGCATTTT. The chain carries TRBV6-1 and TRBJ1-5, with 9 bases that match TRBD1. Germline V CDR1 and CDR2: MNHNS, SASEGT. J was trimmed by 4 bases and V by 10 bases; bases with no gene match: 5. The CDR3 covers 13 residues.

This clonotype turned up a few times. The chain has TRBV7-6 and TRBJ2-7, with D possibly matching TRBD2 (6 bases). V was shortened by 2 bases and J by 4 bases, with 12 bases between the two germline ends. Germline loops: CDR1 SGHVS, CDR2 FNYEAQ. The CDR3 sequence is 14 residues long. CDR3 nucleotide sequence: TGTGCCAGCAGCTTAACGGGGGTATCGTACGAGCAGTACTTC. It specifies CASSLTGVSYEQYF. Full variable domain (missing parts from reference TRBV7-6 and TRBJ2-7): GAGVSQSPRYKVTKRGQDVALRCDPISGHVSLYWYRQALGQGPEFLTYFNYEAQQDKSGLPNDRFSAERPEGSISTLTIQRTEQRDSAMYRCASSLTGVSYEQYFGPGTRLTVT.

This clonotype appeared a few times. V usage is TRBV29-1 and J usage is TRBJ1-4; the match to TRBD1 covers 8 bases. V shed 2 bases and J 3 bases; nucleotides not matched to a gene: 8. In germline, CDR1 is SQVTM, CDR2 ANQGSEA. CDR3 length: 16 residues. The DNA of the CDR3 is TGCAGCGTTGAAATCACAGGACAGGGACCTAATGAAAAACTGTTTTTT. Translating gives CSVEITGQGPNEKLFF. The full variable domain, with the rest looked up from reference TRBV29-1 and TRBJ1-4, is SAVISQKPSRDICQRGTSLTIQCQVDSQVTMMFWYRQQPGQSLTLIATANQGSEATYESGFVIDKFPISRPNLTFSTLTVSNMSPEDSSIYLCSVEITGQGPNEKLFFGSGTQLSVL.

This clonotype was found once. The chain is built from TRBV20-1 and TRBJ1-3; no firm D call. The CDR3 runs to 14 residues. Trimming removed 2 bases from V and 2 bases from J, with 10 bases in between. Looked up from germline, CDR1 is DFQATT and CDR2 is SNEGSKA (reference sequence). CDR3 in DNA: TGCAGTGCTAGACAGGCTCGACCTGGAAACACCATATATTTT. It translates to CSARQARPGNTIYF.

The genes are TRBV29-1 and TRBJ1-1, with D tentatively TRBD1 (6 bases). CDR1 and CDR2 (germline): SQVTM, ANQGSEA. The CDR3 is 12 residues long. CDR3 DNA sequence: TGCAGTCCGACAGGCCCTAGGGGCGACGCTTTCTTT. It encodes CSPTGPRGDAFF.

This clonotype was counted between two and nine times. The rearrangement uses TRBV4-2 and TRBJ1-6; D is unresolved. Germline V gene sequence: CDR1 LGHNA, CDR2 YNFKEQ. The CDR3 has 14 amino acids. V was shortened by 0 bases and J by 8 bases, with 8 bases between the two germline ends. As DNA, the CDR3 is TGTGCCAGCAGCCAAGACCTTAATGATTCACCCCTCCACTTT. Translated: CASSQDLNDSPLHF.

V and J are TRBV2 and TRBJ2-1; 14 bases line up with TRBD2. J lost 8 bases, V lost 3 bases, and 6 bases had no gene match. Germline lookup yields CDR1 SNHLY and CDR2 FYNNEI. There are 16 residues in the CDR3. The CDR3 spells CASSEGTSGRRDEQFF. CDR3 coding DNA: TGTGCCAGCAGTGAGGGGACTAGCGGGAGAAGGGATGAGCAGTTCTTC.

The V gene is TRBV9, the J gene TRBJ1-1; maybe TRBD1 (5 bases). V lost 0 bases and J lost 4, with 7 bases in between. This CDR3 has 13 residues. Germline values: CDR1 SGDLS, CDR2 YYNGEE. This CDR3 is CASSVGQTTEAFF. CDR3 coding DNA: TGTGCCAGCAGCGTAGGACAGACCACTGAAGCTTTCTTT.

The chain carries TRBV10-3 and TRBJ2-2; weak D call: TRBD1 (6 bases). CDR1 is ENHRY, CDR2 SYGVKD, per germline. V lost 4 bases, J lost 0 bases, and 12 bases lay in between. The CDR3 contains 16 residues. The CDR3 here is CAISAVGTSNTGELFF. Here the CDR3 DNA reads TGTGCCATCAGTGCCGTAGGGACATCGAACACCGGGGAGCTGTTTTTT.

The chain couples TRBV5-5 to TRBJ2-7, with TRBD1 matching over 7 bases. Unmatched junction bases numbered 5, after V lost 0 bases and J lost 2 bases. The CDR3 is 15 residues long. The germline V gene encodes CDR1 SGHKS and CDR2 YYEKEE (reference sequence). The CDR3 here is CASSLEGGRPYEQYF. The CDR3 DNA is TGTGCCAGCAGCTTGGAAGGGGGCCGTCCCTACGAGCAGTACTTC.

The rearrangement uses TRBV19 and TRBJ1-1; TRBD1 is a possible D gene (5 bases). Germline loops: CDR1 LNHDA, CDR2 SQIVND (reference sequence). The V gene lost 9 bases and the J gene lost 6 bases, with 17 bases spanning the gap. The length of the CDR3 is 13 residues. For the CDR3, the DNA is TGTGCCAGCCACGGGGGGGGAGGGTCTGAAGCTTTCTTT. Encoded protein: CASHGGGGSEAFF.

The chain links TRBV3-1 to TRBJ2-7, with 8 bases matching TRBD1. Germline V CDR1 and CDR2: LGHDT, YNNKEL (reference sequence). V was pared by 4 bases and J by 4 bases, with 6 bases of the junction left unmatched. The CDR3 runs to 14 residues. CDR3 protein: CASSPPGGGYEQYF. CDR3 DNA: TGTGCCAGCAGCCCCCCAGGGGGCGGTTACGAGCAGTACTTC.

This clonotype has only a few counts. This chain links TRBV7-8 with TRBJ2-5; D not certain. The CDR3 sequence is 12 residues long. From germline, CDR1 is SGHVS and CDR2 FQNEAQ. Trimming shortened V by 5 bases and J by 0 bases, and 4 bases separated the two germline ends. CDR3 nucleotides: TGTGCCAGCAGCCCAAACCAAGAGACCCAGTACTTC. Translation gives CASSPNQETQYF.

This clonotype has just a few counts. The V gene is TRBV12-3 or TRBV12-4, the J gene TRBJ1-1; D perhaps matches TRBD1 (5 bases). CDR3 size: 14 residues. The V and J ends lost 5 bases and 4 bases respectively, with 14 bases between them. Here the CDR3 reads CASSPQGGSTEAFF. CDR3 sequence (DNA): TGTGCCAGCAGTCCCCAGGGCGGGAGCACTGAAGCTTTCTTT.

The chain combines TRBV20-1 with TRBJ2-5; D may be TRBD1 (5 bases). The germline V gene has CDR1 DFQATT and CDR2 SNEGSKA (reference sequence). V lost 3 bases to trimming and J lost 3 bases, with 11 bases between them. The CDR3 has 13 residues. CDR3 residues: CSARGLVKETQYF. CDR3 sequence (DNA): TGCAGTGCTAGGGGGCTAGTCAAAGAGACCCAGTACTTC.

This clonotype was picked up a small number of times. The chain has TRBV28 and TRBJ1-2; TRBD1 aligns across 8 bases. V lost 5 bases, J lost 8 bases, and 10 bases stayed unmatched. The CDR3 length is 14 residues. The V gene's germline CDR1 is MDHEN and CDR2 SYDVKM. For the CDR3, the DNA is TGTGCCAGCAGTCCAATCAGGGGGCGCCGCGGCTACACCTTC. It is translated as CASSPIRGRRGYTF.

The gene calls are TRBV20-1 and TRBJ1-5, with a weak D call TRBD1 (5 bases). CDR1 DFQATT and CDR2 SNEGSKA come from the germline V gene (reference sequence). V shed 3 bases and J shed 9 bases, with 12 bases lying between them. The CDR3 runs 12 residues. The CDR3 coding sequence is TGCAGTGCTAGGGGCTACCAGGGGCCCCAGCATTTT. This sequence encodes CSARGYQGPQHF.